The rows below give T cell receptor beta chains drawn from one sample of a study of T cell responses to AZD1222 COVID-19 vaccine. The repertoire was sequenced with immunoSEQ multiplex PCR; TCRdb's copy has only in-frame clones and lacks some. The sample lists about 75,000 clones; approximately 89% were seen once. Here the sequenced sample was peripheral blood, taken 28 days after the second dose of the MenACWY control vaccine. These receptors originate from an adult who received the MenACWY meningococcal vaccine as a control. Each CDR3 is given with its conserved first and last residue. The D gene is left open where the match is weak. The size entry is marked missing in some rows and otherwise reads once, few, many or a size class.

CDR3: CSVSTSGPGGAQYF
DNA: TGCAGCGTTTCGACTAGCGGGCCGGGGGGGGCGCAGTATTTT
D: TRBD2
size: NA
V: TRBV29-1
J: TRBJ2-3

CDR3: CASSRQESRGYTF
DNA: TGTGCCAGTAGTCGACAGGAAAGCAGGGGCTACACCTTC
D: NA
size: NA
V: TRBV19
J: TRBJ1-2

CDR3: CASSPGTHTDTQYF
DNA: TGTGCCAGCAGTCCCGGGACCCACACAGATACGCAGTATTTT
D: NA
size: NA
V: TRBV27
J: TRBJ2-3

CDR3: CASIESRQAINEQFF
DNA: TGTGCCAGCATCGAGTCGAGACAGGCAATCAATGAGCAGTTCTTC
D: NA
size: NA
V: TRBV2
J: TRBJ2-1

CDR3: CASSPATRANEQFF
DNA: TGTGCCAGCAGTCCTGCGACTAGAGCAAATGAGCAGTTCTTC
D: NA
size: NA
V: TRBV28
J: TRBJ2-1

CDR3: CASSLYTGAYGYTF
DNA: TGCGCCAGCAGCTTGTACACGGGGGCATATGGCTACACCTTC
D: NA
size: NA
V: TRBV5-1
J: TRBJ1-2

CDR3: CASSQDVGNYGYTF
DNA: TGTGCCAGCAGCCAAGATGTCGGTAACTATGGCTACACCTTC
D: NA
size: NA
V: TRBV4-2
J: TRBJ1-2

CDR3: CAWSRGDNTEAFF
DNA: TGTGCCTGGAGTAGGGGAGACAACACTGAAGCTTTCTTT
D: NA
size: NA
V: TRBV30
J: TRBJ1-1

CDR3: CASSTQAGNTEAFF
DNA: TGTGCCAGTAGTACACAGGCGGGGAACACTGAAGCTTTCTTT
D: NA
size: NA
V: TRBV19
J: TRBJ1-1

CDR3: CASSDRRGDYGYTF
DNA: TGTGCCAGCAGCGACCGACGGGGGGACTATGGCTACACCTTC
D: NA
size: NA
V: TRBV6-2/TRBV6-3
J: TRBJ1-2

CDR3: CASSFRGVGVINEKLFF
DNA: TGTGCCAGCAGCTTTAGAGGGGTGGGCGTTATTAATGAAAAACTGTTTTTT
D: NA
size: NA
V: TRBV7-8
J: TRBJ1-4

CDR3: CASSNWRGETQYF
DNA: TGTGCCAGTAGTAATTGGAGAGGAGAGACCCAGTACTTC
D: NA
size: few
V: TRBV19
J: TRBJ2-5

CDR3: CASSTWGTGNGNTIYF
DNA: TGTGCCAGCAGTACCTGGGGGACAGGGAATGGAAACACCATATATTTT
D: TRBD1
size: NA
V: TRBV27
J: TRBJ1-3

CDR3: CASSLAGGGQNEQFF
DNA: TGTGCCAGCAGCTTAGCTGGCGGGGGTCAAAATGAGCAGTTCTTC
D: TRBD2
size: NA
V: TRBV7-2
J: TRBJ2-1

CDR3: CASSPTLGSGANVLTF
DNA: TGTGCCAGCAGTCCAACTTTAGGCTCTGGGGCCAACGTCCTGACTTTC
D: NA
size: NA
V: TRBV2
J: TRBJ2-6

CDR3: CALGVNTEAFF
DNA: TGTGCACTGGGAGTGAACACTGAAGCTTTCTTT
D: NA
size: NA
V: TRBV7-9
J: TRBJ1-1

CDR3: CASMRIPPGSEAFF
DNA: TGTGCCAGCATGCGTATCCCACCGGGCAGTGAAGCTTTCTTT
D: NA
size: NA
V: TRBV27
J: TRBJ1-1

CDR3: CASSVSQGATEAFF
DNA: TGTGCCAGCAGTGTAAGCCAGGGGGCCACTGAAGCTTTCTTT
D: TRBD1
size: NA
V: TRBV6-1
J: TRBJ1-1

CDR3: CASRPSNQPQHF
DNA: TGTGCCAGCAGACCCAGCAATCAGCCCCAGCATTTT
D: NA
size: NA
V: TRBV28
J: TRBJ1-5

CDR3: CASSTRQGANEKLFF
DNA: TGTGCCAGTAGTACCCGACAGGGGGCGAATGAAAAACTGTTTTTT
D: TRBD1
size: NA
V: TRBV19
J: TRBJ1-4

CDR3: CASSLIGLPNYGYTF
DNA: TGTGCCAGCAGCTTAATTGGACTTCCCAACTATGGCTACACCTTC
D: NA
size: NA
V: TRBV7-2
J: TRBJ1-2

CDR3: CAGSPYSTDTQYF
DNA: TGTGCCGGATCCCCCTATAGCACAGATACGCAGTATTTT
D: NA
size: NA
V: TRBV18
J: TRBJ2-3

CDR3: CASSWGQGLQNEQFF
DNA: TGCGCCAGCAGCTGGGGACAGGGTCTCCAGAATGAGCAGTTCTTC
D: TRBD1
size: once
V: TRBV4-1
J: TRBJ2-1

CDR3: CASSEANSLGYGYTF
DNA: TGTGCCAGCAGTGAAGCAAACTCCCTTGGGTATGGCTACACCTTC
D: NA
size: once
V: TRBV6-1
J: TRBJ1-2

CDR3: CASSSTRKVQETQYF
DNA: TGTGCCAGCAGTTCCACACGGAAAGTCCAAGAGACCCAGTACTTC
D: NA
size: NA
V: TRBV28
J: TRBJ2-5

CDR3: CASSPVTNPGGEQYF
DNA: TGTGCCAGCTCACCCGTGACTAACCCAGGGGGCGAGCAGTACTTC
D: TRBD1
size: NA
V: TRBV18
J: TRBJ2-7

CDR3: CASSQEAGHENIQYF
DNA: TGTGCCAGCAGCCAAGAGGCGGGGCATGAAAACATTCAGTACTTC
D: NA
size: NA
V: TRBV3-1/TRBV3-2
J: TRBJ2-4

CDR3: CASSLGGATSYEQYF
DNA: TGTGCCAGCAGCTTGGGGGGGGCGACCTCCTACGAGCAGTACTTC
D: NA
size: NA
V: TRBV5-6
J: TRBJ2-7